These 32 T cell receptor beta chains share one sample of origin, sequenced in a study of T cells in tuberculosis. The assay was immunoSEQ multiplex PCR, and TCRdb's table has in-frame clones only and misses some. The sample holds fewer than 55,000 clones, 90% to 95% seen once. Sequencing used PBMCs. The receptors were sampled from a donor aged 5-35 years with latent tuberculosis or without tuberculosis infection.

V gene TRBV2 combines with J gene TRBJ2-2; tentatively, D is TRBD1 (6 bases). The CDR3 contains 16 residues. In germline, CDR1 is SNHLY, CDR2 FYNNEI. V was cut by 3 bases and J by 0 bases, with 11 bases left in between. The CDR3 DNA reads TGTGCCAGCAGTGAGGTGGGGGCAACGAACACCGGGGAGCTGTTTTTT. Translated, it gives CASSEVGATNTGELFF.

This clone was picked up one time. CDR3 in amino acids: CATSRDLADSYEQYF. CDR3 coding DNA: TGTGCCACCAGCAGAGATCTAGCCGACTCCTACGAGCAGTACTTC. V and J are TRBV15 and TRBJ2-7, with TRBD2 as a possible D gene (5 bases). From germline, CDR1 is LNHNV and CDR2 YYDKDF (reference sequence). The CDR3 consists of 15 residues. Deletions cut 0 bases from V and 0 bases from J, with 9 bases between.

The chain combines TRBV10-1 with TRBJ2-2; 11 bases fit TRBD2. After removal of 10 bases from V and 0 bases from J, the junction contained 10 bases not matched to a gene. Germline assignment: CDR1 WNHNN and CDR2 SYGVQD (reference sequence). The CDR3 extends over 17 amino acids. CDR3 loop: CATRGLAETPNTGELFF. For the CDR3, the DNA is TGCGCCACAAGGGGACTAGCGGAGACTCCGAACACCGGGGAGCTGTTTTTT.

This clone was observed a few times. The V gene is TRBV19, the J gene TRBJ2-1; D is uncertain. V lost 1 base, J lost 0 bases, and 7 bases lay in between. This CDR3 is built from 15 residues. The germline CDR1 and CDR2 sequences are LNHDA and SQIVND (reference sequence). This CDR3 reads CASSIGQNSYNEQFF. CDR3 nucleotides: TGTGCCAGTAGTATAGGTCAGAACTCCTACAATGAGCAGTTCTTC.

This clone was seen only once. The chain joins TRBV20-1 to TRBJ1-2; no reliable D call. The CDR3 has 9 amino acids. CDR1 is DFQATT and CDR2 is SNEGSKA in the germline V gene (reference sequence). The CDR3 loop is CSPNYGYTF. The DNA of the CDR3 is TGCAGCCCAAACTATGGCTACACCTTC.

A single count supports this clone. The chain combines TRBV5-1 with TRBJ2-1; 12 bases align to TRBD2. CDR1 and CDR2 (germline): SGHRS, YFSETQ. The junction had 7 bases not matched to a gene; V was cut back by 6 bases and J by 6 bases. CDR3 length: 15 residues. This CDR3 is CASMSSGRAGNEQFF. The CDR3 nucleotides read TGCGCCAGCATGTCTAGCGGGAGGGCCGGCAATGAGCAGTTCTTC.

This rearrangement joins TRBV6-5 to TRBJ1-2; TRBD1 might be the D (6 bases). Germline V gives CDR1 MNHEY, CDR2 SVGAGI. V lost 2 bases and J 7 bases, leaving 20 bases between the germline ends. CDR3 length equals 16 residues. The CDR3 region is CASSYAPEAGGGGYTF. The CDR3 DNA follows: TGTGCCAGCAGTTACGCCCCCGAGGCGGGGGGCGGTGGCTACACCTTC.

This clone was counted once. This chain uses TRBV18 with TRBJ1-4; tentative D call: TRBD1 (5 bases). Trimming cost V 6 bases and J 8 bases, with 19 bases left between them. The CDR3 is made up of 15 amino acids. Germline V gives CDR1 KGHSH, CDR2 LQKENI. This CDR3 reads CASSQRGGAREKLFF. Written as DNA, the CDR3 is TGTGCCAGCTCCCAACGGGGAGGGGCAAGGGAAAAACTGTTTTTT.

V is TRBV2 and J is TRBJ2-4, with D perhaps TRBD1 (5 bases). The V end was cut by 2 bases, the J end by 0 bases, with 17 bases between. CDR1 SNHLY and CDR2 FYNNEI come from the germline V gene. This CDR3 comprises 18 residues. DNA for the CDR3: TGTGCCAGCAGTGAATACCTACGACAGCGATTAGCCAAAAACATTCAGTACTTC. This sequence encodes CASSEYLRQRLAKNIQYF.

This sequence joins TRBV5-6 and TRBJ2-3, with D tentatively TRBD2 (5 bases). The CDR3 runs 14 residues. V dropped 4 bases and J dropped 0 bases, with 9 bases sitting between them. CDR1 is SGHDT, CDR2 YYEEEE, per germline. The CDR3 nucleotides read TGTGCCAGCAGCCCGCGGACTAGCACAGATACGCAGTATTTT. Residues: CASSPRTSTDTQYF.

V gene TRBV5-6 combines with J gene TRBJ2-7; D perhaps matches TRBD2 (6 bases). CDR1 and CDR2 from the germline V gene are SGHDT and YYEEEE. V lost 2 bases and J lost 3, with 15 bases in between. This CDR3 region has 15 residues. The DNA of the CDR3 is TGTGCCAGCAGCTTAGGGACGGACGGGGGCTACGAGCAGTACTTC. This codes for CASSLGTDGGYEQYF.

The chain combines TRBV5-5 with TRBJ2-7; TRBD1 is a possible D gene (5 bases). CDR1 and CDR2 from the germline V gene are SGHKS and YYEKEE (reference sequence). Trimming took off 2 bases at V and 2 bases at J, with 14 bases between the two ends. The CDR3 consists of 15 residues. CDR3 region: CASSFDSFLPYEQYF. As DNA, the CDR3 is TGTGCCAGCAGCTTCGACAGCTTTTTGCCCTACGAGCAGTACTTC.

The V call is TRBV7-6, the J call TRBJ2-1, with TRBD2 matching 8 bases. The J segment lost 0 bases and the V segment lost 0 bases, leaving 10 bases of the junction unmatched. There are 19 residues in the CDR3. The V gene's germline CDR1 is SGHVS and CDR2 FNYEAQ. CDR3 sequence reads: CASSLAGLADWSSYNEQFF. The CDR3, as DNA: TGTGCCAGCAGCTTAGCTGGACTAGCAGACTGGAGCTCCTACAATGAGCAGTTCTTC.

The rearrangement uses TRBV5-6 and TRBJ1-4, with D possibly being TRBD1 (6 bases). The germline CDR1 and CDR2 sequences are SGHDT and YYEEEE. V gave up 4 bases and J gave up 11 bases, with 18 bases separating them. The CDR3 extends over 14 amino acids. The DNA for the CDR3 is TGTGCCAGCAGCCGCCAACAGGGCCCAGGGAAACTGTTTTTT. This translates into CASSRQQGPGKLFF.

The chain is built from TRBV15 and TRBJ2-7, with 9 bases matching TRBD1. After removal of 0 bases from V and 9 bases from J, the junction contained 0 bases not matched to a gene. The CDR3 has 12 residues. CDR1 and CDR2 from the germline V gene are LNHNV and YYDKDF (reference sequence). CDR3 loop: CATSREGQGQYF. The CDR3 coding sequence is TGTGCCACCAGCAGAGAGGGACAGGGGCAGTACTTC.

This clone was recorded a few times. This sequence joins TRBV5-6 and TRBJ1-5; D perhaps matches TRBD1 (6 bases). Germline V gives CDR1 SGHDT, CDR2 YYEEEE. V was cut by 4 bases and J by 9 bases, with 17 bases left in between. The length of the CDR3 is 14 residues. CDR3: CASSPGTGKRPQHF. The CDR3, as DNA: TGTGCCAGCAGCCCGGGAACAGGGAAGCGGCCCCAGCATTTT.

The rearrangement uses TRBV5-4 and TRBJ1-2; TRBD1 might be the D (5 bases). CDR1 and CDR2 from the germline V gene are SGHNT and YYREEE (reference sequence). The germline V and J ends were trimmed by 4 bases and 5 bases, with 12 bases remaining between them. The CDR3 length is 13 residues. CDR3 coding DNA: TGTGCCAGCAGCATAGACCCAGGGTATGGCTACACCTTC. It yields the protein CASSIDPGYGYTF.

The chain combines TRBV2 with TRBJ2-3, with 13 bases fitting TRBD2. Germline CDR1 SNHLY, CDR2 FYNNEI. V was clipped by 6 bases and J by 6 bases; unmatched bases: 9. The CDR3 loop spans 16 amino acids. Written as DNA, the CDR3 is TGTGCCAGCAGGGACACTAGCGGGAGGGTGTCGGATACGCAGTATTTT. Amino acids: CASRDTSGRVSDTQYF.

In its sample, this clone was seen once. The chain links TRBV11-2 to TRBJ2-3, with unresolved D. CDR3 length: 14 amino acids. V lost 5 bases to trimming and J lost 6 bases, with 15 bases between them. Germline V gives CDR1 SGHAT, CDR2 FQNNGV. The CDR3 coding sequence is TGTGCCAGCAGCCCCTTGCAAGCTTCGGATACGCAGTATTTT. Translated: CASSPLQASDTQYF.

The chain joins TRBV6-5 to TRBJ2-1; D call uncertain. This CDR3 is built from 15 residues. Trimming stripped 5 bases from V and 0 bases from J, with 11 bases between. Per the germline V gene, CDR1 is MNHEY and CDR2 is SVGAGI. CDR3 in DNA: TGTGCCAGCAGTAGGAGATTAGGCTCCTACAATGAGCAGTTCTTC. It specifies CASSRRLGSYNEQFF.

This chain uses TRBV5-1 with TRBJ2-5; 8 nucleotides line up with TRBD2. Germline CDR1 reads SGHRS; CDR2 reads YFSETQ. Trimming at V came to 6 bases and at J to 4 bases, leaving 17 bases not matched to a gene. The CDR3 consists of 17 residues. CDR3: CASIPRPGIAGPETQYF. DNA of the CDR3: TGCGCCAGCATCCCCCGCCCCGGGATAGCGGGACCAGAGACCCAGTACTTC.

The V and J genes are TRBV7-8 and TRBJ1-4; 7 nucleotides align to TRBD1. The CDR3 totals 13 residues. The V gene's germline CDR1 is SGHVS and CDR2 FQNEAQ. After removal of 8 bases from V and 7 bases from J, the junction contained 7 bases not matched to a gene. The CDR3 DNA follows: TGTGCCAGCCAGGGGGGCGTAAGTGAAAAACTGTTTTTT. This codes for CASQGGVSEKLFF.

The rearrangement joins TRBV27 to TRBJ2-7, with 9 nucleotides matching TRBD2. The CDR3 is 17 amino acids. CDR1 and CDR2 from the germline V gene are MNHEY and SMNVEV (reference sequence). V shed 5 bases, J shed 2 bases, and the junction held 13 bases outside the gene matches. CDR3 sequence reads: CASSPFPRTSEPYEQYF. In nucleotides, the CDR3 is TGTGCCAGCAGTCCCTTTCCTAGGACTAGCGAACCCTACGAGCAGTACTTC.

The gene calls are TRBV5-8 and TRBJ2-7, with 9 bases aligning to TRBD1. After removal of 5 bases from V and 5 bases from J, the junction contained 11 bases not matched to a gene. The CDR3 has 15 residues. CDR1 is SGHTS and CDR2 is YDEGEE in the germline V gene. Here the CDR3 DNA reads TGTGCCAGCAGTTGGGGGGACAGGGAGAGGAACGAGCAGTACTTC. This codes for CASSWGDRERNEQYF.

The sample holds one count of this clone. The J gene is TRBJ2-1, the V gene TRBV7-8; TRBD2 might be the D (5 bases). Germline-derived CDR1 and CDR2 are SGHVS and FQNEAQ. V dropped 0 bases and J dropped 6 bases, with 15 bases sitting between them. This CDR3 has 16 amino acids. The CDR3 spells CASSLARAVAGNEQFF. As DNA, the CDR3 is TGTGCCAGCAGCTTAGCGAGAGCGGTCGCCGGCAATGAGCAGTTCTTC.

The sample holds one count of this clone. The gene calls are TRBV19 and TRBJ2-2; tentatively, D is TRBD1 (5 bases). V was trimmed by 4 bases and J by 7 bases, leaving 19 bases between them. CDR3 length: 16 residues. The V gene's germline CDR1 is LNHDA and CDR2 SQIVND (reference sequence). In DNA form, the CDR3 reads TGTGCCAGTAGTACCATAGGGGCGAGAATTGACGGGGAGCTGTTTTTT. Protein product: CASSTIGARIDGELFF.

The V and J genes are TRBV29-1 and TRBJ1-2, with D hard to call. Per germline, CDR1 SQVTM and CDR2 ANQGSEA. Trimming removed 3 bases at V and 8 bases at J, with 13 bases between. The CDR3 sequence is 12 residues long. CDR3 residues: CSVESREEGYTF. CDR3 DNA: TGCAGCGTTGAGTCGAGGGAGGAAGGCTACACCTTC.

This chain links TRBV6-5 with TRBJ1-2, with D maybe TRBD1 (5 bases). The CDR3 runs to 16 residues. The germline gives CDR1 MNHEY, CDR2 SVGAGI. With 0 bases removed from V and 9 bases from J, the gap between germline ends came to 20 bases. In nucleotides, the CDR3 is TGTGCCAGCAGTTACTCGACCAGGGCCAGACTTTATAGCTACACCTTC. It encodes CASSYSTRARLYSYTF.

The chain links TRBV6-5 to TRBJ2-7; TRBD2 matches 12 bases. Per germline, CDR1 MNHEY and CDR2 SVGAGI. This CDR3 spans 15 amino acids. Trimming removed 2 bases from V and 2 bases from J; junction bases left unmatched: 1. The CDR3 sequence: CASSYRTSGAYEQYF. The DNA of the CDR3 is TGTGCCAGCAGTTACCGGACTAGCGGGGCCTACGAGCAGTACTTC.

This sequence joins TRBV5-5 and TRBJ1-5; D gene unclear. Germline CDR1 SGHKS, CDR2 YYEKEE (reference sequence). The CDR3 length is 14 residues. V lost 0 bases to trimming and J lost 6 bases, with 10 bases between them. The CDR3 coding sequence is TGTGCCAGCAGCTTGGATGGCCCCACTCAGCCCCAGCATTTT. This gives the protein CASSLDGPTQPQHF.

This chain connects TRBV10-3 to TRBJ1-2; D is unresolved. The CDR3 contains 14 residues. Germline V CDR1 and CDR2: ENHRY, SYGVKD. The V and J ends lost 10 bases and 0 bases respectively, with 15 bases between them. The CDR3 DNA sequence: TGTGCCACCCTTTCCTTAGCCCCTAACTATGGCTACACCTTC. It translates to CATLSLAPNYGYTF.

This chain uses TRBV6-1 with TRBJ1-1, with D possibly matching TRBD1 (5 bases). CDR1 and CDR2 from the germline V gene are MNHNS and SASEGT. V lost 2 bases, J lost 5 bases, and 15 bases lay in between. There are 15 residues in the CDR3. The CDR3 loop is CASSEMGGGTTEAFF. CDR3 nucleotides: TGTGCCAGCAGTGAAATGGGCGGGGGTACGACTGAAGCTTTCTTT.